This TCR beta chain stems from a study of OX40 agonist ivuxolimab in advanced cancers. To note about this clone: Its matching antigen is unknown.

Study-wide findings and caveats: The study observed clonal expansion of CD4+ and CD8+ blood T cells by week 6 at 0.1 to 3.0 mg/kg. Average numbers of expanded clones were greater in CD8+ T cells than in CD4+.

Anyone with autoimmune disease history or systemic immunosuppression was excluded. Blood sampling was done at baseline, cycle 4 day 1, and cycle 7 day 1. Generated by immunoSEQ multiplex PCR, the TCRdb table keeps only in-frame clones and is missing some. The sample carries some 85,000 clones, about 88% recorded once. Sample: CD4+ or CD8+ T cells sorted from blood, taken in a trial of the OX40 agonist ivuxolimab. This clonotype was sampled from an adult with an advanced solid tumor such as melanoma, head and neck, liver or kidney cancer.

The CDR3 region has the DNA TGTGCCAGCAGACTCCGGGACAGGGGCTATGAGCAGTTCTTC. It yields the protein CASRLRDRGYEQFF. The chain recombines TRBV27 with TRBJ2-1; TRBD1 agrees at 10 bases. The J segment lost 8 bases and the V segment lost 6 bases, leaving 7 bases of the junction unmatched. The CDR3 loop spans 14 amino acids. CDR1 MNHEY and CDR2 SMNVEV come from the germline V gene (reference sequence).